The rows below give T cell receptor beta chains drawn from one sample of a study of T cells in Graves' hyperthyroidism and ophthalmopathy. TCRdb recomputed calls from the multiplex PCR reads with MiXCR, one row per CDR3 protein. The sample includes about 200,000 distinct CDR3 sequences, roughly 17% seen only once; the top ten take about 50%. The specimen was blood. Receptors originate from a woman aged 45-59 years with Graves' hyperthyroidism. Each CDR3 is given with its conserved first and last residue. D genes are given only for firm matches. A clone size is listed for some rows: how often the clone was seen (once, few, many), or a class if it is expanded.

j_gene: TRBJ1-3; d_gene: .; abundance: many; v_gene: TRBV28; CDR3nt: TGTGCCAGCGCCCTTTTGAGCTCTGGAAACACCATATATTTT; CDR3aa: CASALLSSGNTIYF
j_gene: TRBJ2-3; d_gene: TRBD2; abundance: many; v_gene: TRBV7-9; CDR3nt: TGTGCCAGCAGTCCAACCGTAGCGGGAGTGTCATCGAATACGCAGTATTTT; CDR3aa: CASSPTVAGVSSNTQYF
j_gene: TRBJ2-1; d_gene: TRBD1; abundance: .; v_gene: TRBV10-2; CDR3nt: TGCGCCAGCAGTGAGGGGACAGGGGGGAGGGAGACCCAGTTCTTC; CDR3aa: CASSEGTGGRETQFF
j_gene: TRBJ1-2; d_gene: .; abundance: .; v_gene: TRBV9; CDR3nt: TGTGCCAGCAGCGGAGCCGGGGGGCGAGAATATGGCTACACCTTC; CDR3aa: CASSGAGGREYGYTF
j_gene: TRBJ1-4; d_gene: .; abundance: few; v_gene: TRBV13; CDR3nt: TGTGCCAGCAGCTTACACAGGGATAATGAAAAACTGTTTTTT; CDR3aa: CASSLHRDNEKLFF
j_gene: TRBJ2-2; d_gene: .; abundance: .; v_gene: TRBV27; CDR3nt: TGTGCCAGCAGTTTACTGGGCCGGGAGCTGTTTTTT; CDR3aa: CASSLLGRELFF
j_gene: TRBJ1-4; d_gene: .; abundance: .; v_gene: TRBV5-6; CDR3nt: TGTGCCAGCAGCGTGTTAAATGAAAAACTGTTTTTT; CDR3aa: CASSVLNEKLFF
j_gene: TRBJ2-3; d_gene: .; abundance: many; v_gene: TRBV20-1; CDR3nt: TGCAGTGCTAGAGATGAAATGGGCTGGGGCTTGACAGATACGCAGTATTTT; CDR3aa: CSARDEMGWGLTDTQYF
j_gene: TRBJ2-6; d_gene: .; abundance: .; v_gene: TRBV5-1; CDR3nt: TGCGCCAGCAAGGACTCTGGGGCCAACGTCCCGACTTTC; CDR3aa: CASKDSGANVPTF
j_gene: TRBJ1-1; d_gene: .; abundance: few; v_gene: TRBV19; CDR3nt: TGTGCCAGTAGTATTAACTGGGATCGCGTTGAAGCTTTCTTT; CDR3aa: CASSINWDRVEAFF
j_gene: TRBJ1-2; d_gene: .; abundance: few; v_gene: TRBV9; CDR3nt: TGTGCCAGCAGCCCCGGTCTCTCTACCATCTATGGCTACACCTTC; CDR3aa: CASSPGLSTIYGYTF
j_gene: TRBJ1-2; d_gene: .; abundance: few; v_gene: TRBV7-9; CDR3nt: TGTGCCAGCATCCCTAGGGAGGGCGGCAACTATGGCTACACCTTC; CDR3aa: CASIPREGGNYGYTF
j_gene: TRBJ2-7; d_gene: TRBD2; abundance: many; v_gene: TRBV7-2; CDR3nt: TGTGCCAGCAGCTTAGGATGGACTAGTACTTACGAGCAGTACTTC; CDR3aa: CASSLGWTSTYEQYF
j_gene: TRBJ1-5; d_gene: .; abundance: few; v_gene: TRBV9; CDR3nt: TGTGCCAGCAGCGTAGCAGGGGATGTCAATCAGCCCCAGCATTTT; CDR3aa: CASSVAGDVNQPQHF
j_gene: TRBJ1-1; d_gene: .; abundance: many; v_gene: TRBV2; CDR3nt: TGTGCCAGCAGTGAAGGACCGAGAGACACTGAAGCTTTCTTT; CDR3aa: CASSEGPRDTEAFF
j_gene: TRBJ2-1; d_gene: .; abundance: .; v_gene: TRBV7-2; CDR3nt: TGTGCCAGCAGCCCGACGGGCCCTTCGTTCTTC; CDR3aa: CASSPTGPSFF
j_gene: TRBJ2-7; d_gene: .; abundance: many; v_gene: TRBV11-3; CDR3nt: TGTGCCAGCAGCTTAGAACCGGGAAACTACGAGCAGTACTTC; CDR3aa: CASSLEPGNYEQYF
j_gene: TRBJ1-1; d_gene: .; abundance: .; v_gene: TRBV14; CDR3nt: TGTGCCAGCAGCCAAGGAGGGGGTCGAGCTTTCTTT; CDR3aa: CASSQGGGRAFF
j_gene: TRBJ1-6; d_gene: .; abundance: .; v_gene: TRBV2; CDR3nt: TGTGCCAGCAGAGTCCCGGGGTCAAATTCACCCCTCCACTTT; CDR3aa: CASRVPGSNSPLHF
j_gene: TRBJ2-7; d_gene: .; abundance: many; v_gene: TRBV5-1; CDR3nt: TGCGCCAGCAGCTTGGCTGTGAGTCAGTTCTCCTACGAGCAGTACTTC; CDR3aa: CASSLAVSQFSYEQYF
j_gene: TRBJ2-1; d_gene: .; abundance: many; v_gene: TRBV4-2; CDR3nt: TGTGCCAGCAGCCAAGGAATGGGGCAGTTCTTC; CDR3aa: CASSQGMGQFF
j_gene: TRBJ2-1; d_gene: .; abundance: .; v_gene: TRBV24-1; CDR3nt: TGTGCCACCAGTGATTTGGGAGCTTCCAGCTCCTACAATGAGCAGTTCTTC; CDR3aa: CATSDLGASSSYNEQFF
j_gene: TRBJ2-3; d_gene: .; abundance: few; v_gene: TRBV6-6; CDR3nt: TGTGCCAGCAGTTACTCCTATAGAGATACGCAGTATTTT; CDR3aa: CASSYSYRDTQYF
j_gene: TRBJ1-1; d_gene: .; abundance: many; v_gene: TRBV12-3/TRBV12-4; CDR3nt: TGTGCCAGCTACTGGAACACTGAAGCTTTCTTT; CDR3aa: CASYWNTEAFF
j_gene: TRBJ2-7; d_gene: .; abundance: .; v_gene: TRBV7-3; CDR3nt: TGTGCCAGCAGCTCTGACTCGGGTTCCTACGAGCAGTACTTC; CDR3aa: CASSSDSGSYEQYF
j_gene: TRBJ2-3; d_gene: .; abundance: many; v_gene: TRBV12-3/TRBV12-4; CDR3nt: TGTGCCAGCAGTTTGTTTGGCGGCGCGCAGTATTTT; CDR3aa: CASSLFGGAQYF
j_gene: TRBJ2-3; d_gene: .; abundance: few; v_gene: TRBV5-1; CDR3nt: TGCGCCAGCAGCTGGGGCGGCGCGGGAAACACAGGTACGCAGTATTTT; CDR3aa: CASSWGGAGNTGTQYF
j_gene: TRBJ2-7; d_gene: TRBD2; abundance: many; v_gene: TRBV7-3; CDR3nt: TGTGCCAGCAGCTTGGACGGCGGGAGTCCCTACGAGCAGTACTTC; CDR3aa: CASSLDGGSPYEQYF
j_gene: TRBJ2-3; d_gene: .; abundance: few; v_gene: TRBV24-1; CDR3nt: TGTGCCACCAGTGCGGCCGGGAGTAGAACAGATACGCAGTATTTT; CDR3aa: CATSAAGSRTDTQYF
j_gene: TRBJ2-7; d_gene: .; abundance: few; v_gene: TRBV20-1; CDR3nt: TGCAGTGCTCCCAGAAATTCGCGCGAGCAGTACTTC; CDR3aa: CSAPRNSREQYF
j_gene: TRBJ1-1; d_gene: TRBD1; abundance: .; v_gene: TRBV14; CDR3nt: TGTGCCAGCAGCCGAGAACAGGGGACCGAAGCTTTCTTT; CDR3aa: CASSREQGTEAFF
j_gene: TRBJ1-2; d_gene: .; abundance: many; v_gene: TRBV6-1; CDR3nt: TGTGCCAGCAGCTCCGTTGGGGCGCCTTCGGGCTATGGCTACACCTTC; CDR3aa: CASSSVGAPSGYGYTF
j_gene: TRBJ1-2; d_gene: .; abundance: many; v_gene: TRBV5-1; CDR3nt: TGCGCCAGCAGCTTGGAAGCCCCTAACTATGGCTACACCTTC; CDR3aa: CASSLEAPNYGYTF
j_gene: TRBJ1-1; d_gene: .; abundance: .; v_gene: TRBV10-2; CDR3nt: TGCGCCAGCAGTGGATTTGAAGGCAGGAGTGAAGCTTTCTTT; CDR3aa: CASSGFEGRSEAFF
j_gene: TRBJ1-1; d_gene: .; abundance: many; v_gene: TRBV4-2; CDR3nt: TGTGCCAGCAGCCAAGAGAAACAGACTAACACTGAAGCTTTCTTT; CDR3aa: CASSQEKQTNTEAFF
j_gene: TRBJ1-2; d_gene: .; abundance: many; v_gene: TRBV29-1; CDR3nt: TGCAGCGCCGGCGGCGCAAACTATGGCTACACCTTC; CDR3aa: CSAGGANYGYTF
j_gene: TRBJ2-3; d_gene: .; abundance: many; v_gene: TRBV28; CDR3nt: TGTGCCAGCTCGTTAAGGATGAACACAGATACGCAGTATTTT; CDR3aa: CASSLRMNTDTQYF
j_gene: TRBJ2-3; d_gene: TRBD2; abundance: many; v_gene: TRBV18; CDR3nt: TGTGCCAGCTCACCGAGCGGGATCGGCACAGATACGCAGTATTTT; CDR3aa: CASSPSGIGTDTQYF
j_gene: TRBJ2-1; d_gene: .; abundance: many; v_gene: TRBV7-9; CDR3nt: TGTGCCAGCAGCCGACTAGGTTACAATGAGCAGTTCTTC; CDR3aa: CASSRLGYNEQFF
j_gene: TRBJ2-5; d_gene: .; abundance: few; v_gene: TRBV24-1; CDR3nt: TGTGCCACCAGTGGCAGCCACCAAGAGACCCAGTACTTC; CDR3aa: CATSGSHQETQYF
j_gene: TRBJ2-7; d_gene: .; abundance: many; v_gene: TRBV10-3; CDR3nt: TGTGCCATCAGTGCTAAGCGAGGGGACTCCGAGCAGTACTTC; CDR3aa: CAISAKRGDSEQYF
j_gene: TRBJ2-1; d_gene: TRBD2; abundance: many; v_gene: TRBV2; CDR3nt: TGTGCCAGCAGTGAGATCACTAGCGGATACAATGAGCAGTTCTTC; CDR3aa: CASSEITSGYNEQFF
j_gene: TRBJ2-1; d_gene: TRBD2; abundance: .; v_gene: TRBV6-2/TRBV6-3; CDR3nt: TGTGCCAGCAGGACCGGGACAGGACTAGCGGGAGGGGGCGAGCAGTTCTTC; CDR3aa: CASRTGTGLAGGGEQFF
j_gene: TRBJ2-7; d_gene: .; abundance: .; v_gene: TRBV5-1; CDR3nt: TGCGCCAGCAGCTTGGACGGGAGTAAGGACGAGCAGTACTTC; CDR3aa: CASSLDGSKDEQYF
j_gene: TRBJ2-1; d_gene: TRBD2; abundance: .; v_gene: TRBV5-1; CDR3nt: TGCGCCAGCAGCGCTGGCTTGGGACTAACCTACAATGAGCAGTTCTTC; CDR3aa: CASSAGLGLTYNEQFF
j_gene: TRBJ2-3; d_gene: TRBD1; abundance: .; v_gene: TRBV15; CDR3nt: TGTGCCACCAGCAGATCCGGGACAGGGCTGAGCTCAGATACGCAGTATTTT; CDR3aa: CATSRSGTGLSSDTQYF
j_gene: TRBJ2-1; d_gene: TRBD2; abundance: .; v_gene: TRBV12-3/TRBV12-4; CDR3nt: TGTGCCAGCAAACCACTCGGGACTAGCGGGAGGAGTCCCTACAATGAGCAGTTCTTC; CDR3aa: CASKPLGTSGRSPYNEQFF
j_gene: TRBJ2-7; d_gene: TRBD1; abundance: many; v_gene: TRBV29-1; CDR3nt: TGCAGCGTTGGCTCGGATCGACAGGGGAATTACGAGCAGTACTTC; CDR3aa: CSVGSDRQGNYEQYF
j_gene: TRBJ2-7; d_gene: TRBD2; abundance: many; v_gene: TRBV27; CDR3nt: TGTGCCAGCAGTTTCTCGGCGGGGGGAACCGTTAAGGGCTACGAGCAGTACTTC; CDR3aa: CASSFSAGGTVKGYEQYF
j_gene: TRBJ1-5; d_gene: .; abundance: .; v_gene: TRBV9; CDR3nt: TGTGCCAGCAGCGTAGCAGGGTACAATCAGCCCCAGCATTTT; CDR3aa: CASSVAGYNQPQHF